This TCR beta chain was sequenced for a study of identical twins. Study results and caveats: The study based its conclusions on cross-sectional statistical analysis and did not follow the same donors. Twin pairs' shared out-of-frame alpha sequences were enriched in low generation probability.

MiXCR was run by TCRdb on the 5' RACE reads, yielding one entry per CDR3 protein. Of about 890,000 distinct CDR3 sequences detected, 9% to 15% appear once; the ten largest clones hold about 1.5%. V trimming: 10 bases; J trimming: 7 bases; junction bases outside the gene matches: 10. The germline V gene encodes CDR1 ENHRY and CDR2 SYGVKD. The CDR3 loop spans 15 amino acids. There are a few counts of this clonotype. Its antigen is not known. The same data also went into a second study, on yellow fever vaccine responses in identical twins.

The rearrangement joins TRBV10-3 to TRBJ2-3, with TRBD2 matching over 14 bases. The TCR was taken from a woman aged 18 to 35 in good health. Sequencing was done on a sample of PBMCs. The CDR3 reads CATVGTSGSLNTQYF. The CDR3 DNA follows: TGTGCCACCGTGGGGACTAGCGGGAGTTTAAATACGCAGTATTTT.